The 16 T cell receptor beta chains below come from one sample, sequenced in a study of early stage breast cancer tumors. Sequenced by immunoSEQ multiplex PCR; TCRdb stores in-frame clones only, minus some. The top ten hold about 1.4% of the sample, which has about 48,000 clones, roughly four fifths seen once. Material for sequencing was blood. All receptors derive from a person aged 45 to 59 with breast cancer.

The rearrangement links TRBV4-2 to TRBJ2-3, with 10 bases lining up with TRBD1. CDR1 and CDR2 (germline): LGHNA, YNFKEQ. This CDR3 comprises 15 residues. The ends lost 4 bases at V and 5 bases at J; junction bases unmatched: 6. The CDR3 region has the DNA TGTGCCAGCAGCCCCCGGGACAGGGGTCGAGATACGCAGTATTTT. Translation gives CASSPRDRGRDTQYF.

The sample holds one count of this clone. This chain's CDR3 is CASSRGTSGNTGETQYF. CDR3 bases: TGCGCCAGCAGCCGAGGGACTAGCGGAAACACGGGCGAGACCCAGTACTTC. The V gene is TRBV4-1, the J gene TRBJ2-5, with 11 positions matching TRBD2. J lost 5 bases, V lost 4 bases, and 12 bases had no gene match. The germline gives CDR1 MGHRA, CDR2 YSYEKL. The CDR3 runs 17 residues.

J is TRBJ1-1 and V is TRBV4-1; weak D call: TRBD1 (5 bases). The CDR3 totals 15 residues. Trimming cost V 4 bases and J 3 bases, with 15 bases left between them. Per germline, CDR1 MGHRA and CDR2 YSYEKL. CDR3 amino acids: CASSPGGRSDTEAFF. CDR3 nucleotide sequence: TGCGCCAGCAGCCCGGGGGGGAGGAGTGACACTGAAGCTTTCTTT.

This clone was seen a few times. The chain has TRBV14 and TRBJ2-2; 11 positions agree with TRBD2. The CDR3 runs 16 residues. J was trimmed by 5 bases and V by 5 bases; bases with no gene match: 7. Germline-derived CDR1 and CDR2 are SGHDN and FVKESK. CDR3 loop: CASSKWLAGGTGELFF. The CDR3 bases are TGTGCCAGCAGCAAATGGCTAGCGGGAGGTACCGGGGAGCTGTTTTTT.

The CDR3 DNA is TGTGCCAGCAGCTTGGGCGTAGAGACCCAGTACTTC. Translation gives CASSLGVETQYF. The chain combines TRBV5-4 with TRBJ2-5; D gene unclear. Per the germline V gene, CDR1 is SGHNT and CDR2 is YYREEE (reference sequence). CDR3 length: 12 residues. V lost 0 bases and J 4 bases, leaving 4 bases between the germline ends.

The chain carries TRBV28 and TRBJ1-6, with TRBD1 as a possible D gene (5 bases). CDR3 size: 16 residues. Germline V gives CDR1 MDHEN, CDR2 SYDVKM. V dropped 6 bases and J dropped 0 bases, with 12 bases sitting between them. CDR3 nucleotides: TGTGCCAGCAGCCCCGAGGGGAGCTCCTATAATTCACCCCTCCACTTT. Its translation: CASSPEGSSYNSPLHF.

The rearrangement joins TRBV4-3 to TRBJ2-1, with D maybe TRBD2 (6 bases). The CDR3 runs 13 residues. Germline CDR1 is LGHNA and CDR2 is YSLEER. Trimming took 1 base from V and 9 from J, leaving 10 bases between them. The CDR3 DNA reads TGCGCCAGCAGCCAAGCGACTAGATTTGAGCAGTTCTTC. It codes for CASSQATRFEQFF.

The chain combines TRBV20-1 with TRBJ1-3; no firm D call. The V gene's germline CDR1 is DFQATT and CDR2 SNEGSKA (reference sequence). The V and J ends lost 1 base and 3 bases respectively, with 1 base between them. CDR3 length: 11 amino acids. CDR3 in DNA: TGCAGTGCTAGAGTTGGAAACACCATATATTTT. Protein: CSARVGNTIYF.

This chain's CDR3 is CASSYGGAGAYEQYF. CDR3 in DNA: TGTGCCAGCAGCTATGGGGGGGCCGGCGCCTACGAGCAGTACTTC. The rearrangement joins TRBV7-8 to TRBJ2-7; maybe TRBD2 (7 bases). There are 15 residues in the CDR3. CDR1 SGHVS and CDR2 FQNEAQ come from the germline V gene. V dropped 4 bases and J dropped 2 bases, with 15 bases sitting between them.

This clone was detected once. This chain uses TRBV28 with TRBJ2-6, with D perhaps matching TRBD1 or TRBD2 (5 bases each). The CDR3 totals 18 residues. The V gene lost 3 bases and the J gene lost 3 bases, with 18 bases spanning the gap. CDR1 and CDR2 from the germline V gene are MDHEN and SYDVKM. This chain's CDR3 is CASSFGGAALGGANVLTF. The CDR3 DNA is TGTGCCAGCAGTTTTGGGGGAGCCGCTTTAGGTGGGGCCAACGTCCTGACTTTC.

This sequence joins TRBV10-3 and TRBJ2-1, with D possibly matching TRBD2 (7 bases). Trimming took off 0 bases at V and 5 bases at J, with 17 bases between the two ends. The length of the CDR3 is 17 residues. The germline V gene has CDR1 ENHRY and CDR2 SYGVKD. The DNA for the CDR3 is TGTGCCATCAGTGAGTCGACCCGGGGGGCCGGCGACAATGAGCAGTTCTTC. It encodes CAISESTRGAGDNEQFF.

The chain is built from TRBV9 and TRBJ1-1, with a tentative D call TRBD1 (5 bases). The germline gives CDR1 SGDLS, CDR2 YYNGEE. The CDR3 spans 13 residues. V dropped 1 base and J dropped 3 bases, with 7 bases sitting between them. CDR3 sequence reads: CASSVLGDTEAFF. The CDR3 DNA reads as TGTGCCAGCAGCGTACTGGGGGACACTGAAGCTTTCTTT. Variable domain in full (rest from reference TRBV9 and TRBJ1-1): DSGVTQTPKHLITATGQRVTLRCSPRSGDLSVYWYQQSLDQGLQFLIQYYNGEERAKGNILERFSAQQFPDLHSELNLSSLELGDSALYFCASSVLGDTEAFFGQGTRLTVV.

V is TRBV7-9 and J is TRBJ2-3; D is perhaps TRBD1 (6 bases). Germline loops: CDR1 SEHNR, CDR2 FQNEAQ (reference sequence). This CDR3 has 13 residues. V was shortened by 5 bases and J by 8 bases, with 14 bases between the two germline ends. CDR3 DNA: TGTGCCAGCAGCCCCGGGATAGGGGGTACGCAGTATTTT. It encodes CASSPGIGGTQYF.

This clone has only one observation. The chain uses TRBV30 and TRBJ1-2; no firm D call. Trimming left V 1 base short and J 4 bases short, with 7 bases between. From germline, CDR1 is GTSNPN and CDR2 SVGIG (reference sequence). This CDR3 has 12 residues. The CDR3 protein is CAWSGGIYGYTF. In DNA, the CDR3 is TGTGCCTGGAGTGGAGGGATCTATGGCTACACCTTC.

The genes are TRBV28 and TRBJ1-5; tentative D call: TRBD1 (5 bases). Germline CDR1 and CDR2: MDHEN and SYDVKM. This CDR3 contains 17 residues. Between the trimmed V and J ends, which lost 1 base and 6 bases, there was a span of 19 bases. CDR3 coding DNA: TGTGCCAGCAGTTTATCCCCACGACTCTTGGGGGGTCAGCCCCAGCATTTT. Translating it yields CASSLSPRLLGGQPQHF.

The chain has TRBV9 and TRBJ2-5; D is ambiguous. Per germline, CDR1 SGDLS and CDR2 YYNGEE. The CDR3 length is 15 residues. Trimming removed 0 bases from V and 2 bases from J, with 11 bases in between. In nucleotides, the CDR3 is TGTGCCAGCAGCGTAGAAGGGCAGAGTCAAGAGACCCAGTACTTC. It specifies CASSVEGQSQETQYF.